Presented here are 2 T cell receptor beta chains from one specimen sequenced in a study of blood T cell repertoires in COVID-19. Only in-frame clones appear in the TCRdb table, and some are missing; sequencing was by immunoSEQ multiplex PCR. The profile shows over 90,000 clones, 88% of them singletons. Sequencing input: peripheral blood. These receptors were collected from a human donor in a cohort sampled during active COVID-19.

This chain connects TRBV7-6 to TRBJ2-1; tentative D call: TRBD1 (6 bases). The CDR3 is 13 residues long. Per germline, CDR1 SGHVS and CDR2 FNYEAQ. V was pared by 5 bases and J by 10 bases, with 15 bases between. The CDR3 coding sequence is TGTGCCAGCAGCAGATCCAGGGGAGACGAGCAGTTCTTC. It encodes CASSRSRGDEQFF.

The V call is TRBV6-1, the J call TRBJ2-5, with 12 bases identical to TRBD2. J lost 3 bases, V lost 1 base, and 0 bases had no gene match. The CDR3 runs 15 residues. Germline loops: CDR1 MNHNS, CDR2 SASEGT. The CDR3 DNA reads as TGTGCCAGCAGTGAAGGACTAGCGGGGGAAGAGACCCAGTACTTC. It is translated as CASSEGLAGEETQYF.